This T cell receptor beta chain was identified in a study of T cell changes during pregnancy in multiple sclerosis (dated by TCRdb to about 2019). Study-level background: The study examined how the T cell repertoire changed over the course of pregnancy in women with multiple sclerosis.

The library was generated by the immunoSEQ multiplex PCR assay. Sourced from immuneACCESS, this table was stored by TCRdb with only in-frame sequences that have V and J called. A share of the clones is absent; for the studies checked, an unresolved V gene accounts for under half, and the remainder has no known explanation. The sample includes approximately 89,000 clones, with approximately 94% observed a single time. The top ten constitute around 0.84% of the sample. From its cysteine to its phenylalanine, the CDR3 spans 15 amino acids. CDR3 DNA only is kept here, 45 bases in frame from base 1. V is pruned by 5 bases and J by 3 bases, leaving 8 bases of the junction without a gene match. CDR1 and CDR2 (LNHDA, SQIVND) derive from the germline V gene (reference sequence). This clone was seen just once. Its antigen remains unidentified. Base qualities were left out, and no much larger clone turns up one base away.

The sequenced sample was peripheral blood, obtained in the third trimester of pregnancy. The V and J segments used are TRBV19 and TRBJ1-2; 8 of the junction bases match TRBD1. This TCR came from a female donor with multiple sclerosis, enrolled in a pregnancy study. The DNA reads TGTGCCAGTAGTCCGTTCGACAGGGGATACTATGGCTACACCTTC. It specifies CASSPFDRGYYGYTF.